Below, 7 T cell receptor beta chains from the same sample are listed, as sequenced in a study of vaccination effects on CD4 cells after COVID-19. Antigen-specific CD4+ T cells were expanded with viral peptide pools in the ViraFEST assay before sequencing. Following 10 days of culture, CD4+ T cells were isolated. The table came from immunoSEQ multiplex PCR; TCRdb's copy has only in-frame clones and leaves some out. The sample includes about 20,000 clones, approximately 70% of them seen just once. These receptors have no known antigen. The specimen comprised CD4+ T cells from PBMCs cultured with HCoV-229E spike peptides, sampled before COVID-19 vaccination. These receptors all come from a human donor who received a COVID-19 vaccine.

The rearrangement joins TRBV11-2 to TRBJ1-2; D is perhaps TRBD1 (5 bases). V was pared by 4 bases and J by 8 bases, with 20 bases between. The germline V gene has CDR1 SGHAT and CDR2 FQNNGV. The CDR3 contains 15 residues. The CDR3, as DNA: TGTGCCAGCAGCTCCCTGAGCCGGGACGGTGTAGGCTACACCTTC. Its translation is CASSSLSRDGVGYTF.

This chain links TRBV10-2 with TRBJ2-7, with D possibly being TRBD2 (6 bases). Germline-derived CDR1 and CDR2 are WSHSY and SAAADI. This CDR3 is 14 amino acids long. V gave up 6 bases and J gave up 2 bases, with 14 bases separating them. The CDR3 sequence: CASRGLADTYEQYF. CDR3 nucleotides: TGCGCCAGCAGAGGGTTAGCGGATACCTACGAGCAGTACTTC.

V gene TRBV2 combines with J gene TRBJ1-3, with D maybe TRBD1 (5 bases). V was clipped by 4 bases and J by 7 bases, with 11 bases between them. Germline values: CDR1 SNHLY, CDR2 FYNNEI. The CDR3 loop spans 13 amino acids. The CDR3 protein is CASSARGVNTIYF. In DNA form, the CDR3 reads TGTGCCAGCAGTGCGAGAGGGGTGAACACCATATATTTT.

This sequence joins TRBV2 and TRBJ2-7, with D perhaps matching TRBD1 (6 bases). The ends were cut back, 6 bases at V and 3 bases at J, with 15 bases in the middle. CDR1 is SNHLY, CDR2 FYNNEI, per germline. CDR3 size: 14 residues. The CDR3 loop reads CASRFQGRGYEQYF. Written as DNA, the CDR3 is TGTGCCAGCAGGTTTCAGGGGAGAGGCTACGAGCAGTACTTC.

This chain joins TRBV13 and TRBJ1-2; maybe TRBD1 (5 bases). Germline loops: CDR1 PRHDT, CDR2 FYEKMQ (reference sequence). The germline V and J ends were trimmed by 5 bases and 6 bases, with 13 bases remaining between them. The CDR3 loop spans 13 amino acids. The CDR3: CASSPPWGDGYTF. In DNA, the CDR3 is TGTGCCAGCAGCCCCCCATGGGGGGATGGCTACACCTTC.

The chain uses TRBV25-1 and TRBJ2-5; the D gene is possibly TRBD1 (6 bases). The V gene lost 6 bases and the J gene lost 0 bases, with 11 bases spanning the gap. The CDR3 is 14 amino acids. CDR1 MGHDK and CDR2 SYGVNS come from the germline V gene. The chain's CDR3 is CASSYHRDQETQYF. CDR3 DNA sequence: TGTGCCAGCAGCTATCACAGGGACCAAGAGACCCAGTACTTC.

The V gene is TRBV6-5, the J gene TRBJ1-6; 8 positions agree with TRBD1. Per germline, CDR1 MNHEY and CDR2 SVGAGI. J was trimmed by 7 bases and V by 7 bases; bases with no gene match: 6. This CDR3 contains 14 residues. The CDR3 nucleotides read TGTGCCAGCAACGGACAGGGAGTGAATTCACCCCTCCACTTT. Translating it yields CASNGQGVNSPLHF.